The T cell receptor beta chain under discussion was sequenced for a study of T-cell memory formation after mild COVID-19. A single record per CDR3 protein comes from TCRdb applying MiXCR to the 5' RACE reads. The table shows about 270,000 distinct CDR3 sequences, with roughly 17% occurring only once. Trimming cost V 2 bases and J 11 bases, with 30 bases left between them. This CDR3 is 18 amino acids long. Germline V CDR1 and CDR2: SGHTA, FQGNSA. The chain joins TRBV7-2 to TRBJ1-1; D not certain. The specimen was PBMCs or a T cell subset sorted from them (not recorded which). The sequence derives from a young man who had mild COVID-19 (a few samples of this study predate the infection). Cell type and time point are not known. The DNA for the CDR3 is TGTGCCAGCAGCTTAAGCGAGGTGGCTCCTTCAATCGGTCGCAGGGCTTTCTTT. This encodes CASSLSEVAPSIGRRAFF.